This TCR beta chain was documented in a study of OX40 agonist ivuxolimab in advanced cancers. Generated by immunoSEQ multiplex PCR, the TCRdb table keeps only in-frame clones and is missing some. Here the sample spans 60,000 to 85,000 clones, roughly nine tenths being singletons. CDR1 SQVTM and CDR2 ANQGSEA come from the germline V gene. The CDR3 extends over 13 amino acids. The V gene lost 6 bases and the J gene lost 0 bases, with 9 bases spanning the gap. Sequenced here: CD4+ or CD8+ T cells sorted from blood, sampled in a trial of the OX40 agonist ivuxolimab. This chain joins TRBV29-1 and TRBJ1-5; D may be TRBD1 (5 bases). This receptor was taken from an adult with an advanced solid tumor such as melanoma, head and neck, liver or kidney cancer. The CDR3 DNA reads as TGCAGCGTCCAGGGCCATAGCAATCAGCCCCAGCATTTT. This gives the protein CSVQGHSNQPQHF.